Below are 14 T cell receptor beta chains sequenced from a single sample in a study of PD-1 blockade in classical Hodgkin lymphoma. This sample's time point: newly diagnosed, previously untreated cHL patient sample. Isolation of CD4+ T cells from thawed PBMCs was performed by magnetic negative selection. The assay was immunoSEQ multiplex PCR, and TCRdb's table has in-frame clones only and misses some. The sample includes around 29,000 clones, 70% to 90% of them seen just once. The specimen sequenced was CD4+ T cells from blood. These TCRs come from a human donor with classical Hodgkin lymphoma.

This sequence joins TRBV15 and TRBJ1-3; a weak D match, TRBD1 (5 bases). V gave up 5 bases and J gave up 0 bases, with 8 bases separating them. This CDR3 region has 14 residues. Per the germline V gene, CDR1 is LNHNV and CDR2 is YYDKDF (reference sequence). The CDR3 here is CATSQGLSGNTIYF. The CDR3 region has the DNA TGTGCCACCAGCCAGGGACTCTCTGGAAACACCATATATTTT.

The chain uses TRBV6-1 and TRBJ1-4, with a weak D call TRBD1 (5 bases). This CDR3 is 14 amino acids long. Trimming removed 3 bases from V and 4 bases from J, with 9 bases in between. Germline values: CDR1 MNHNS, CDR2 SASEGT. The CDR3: CASSEGGGNEKLFF. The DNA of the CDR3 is TGTGCCAGCAGTGAGGGTGGGGGTAATGAAAAACTGTTTTTT.

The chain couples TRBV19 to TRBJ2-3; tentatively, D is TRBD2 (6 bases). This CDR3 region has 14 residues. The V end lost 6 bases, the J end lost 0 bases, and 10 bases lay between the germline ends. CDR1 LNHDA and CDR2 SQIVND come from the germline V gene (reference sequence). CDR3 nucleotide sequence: TGTGCCAGTAGGCTAGCGCCTAGCACAGATACGCAGTATTTT. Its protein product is CASRLAPSTDTQYF.

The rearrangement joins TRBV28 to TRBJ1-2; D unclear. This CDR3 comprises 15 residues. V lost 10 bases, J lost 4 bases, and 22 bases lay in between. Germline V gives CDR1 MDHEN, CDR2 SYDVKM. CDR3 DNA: TGTGCCACAACACCAAGCCCAACGCAGGTCTATGGCTACACCTTC. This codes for CATTPSPTQVYGYTF.

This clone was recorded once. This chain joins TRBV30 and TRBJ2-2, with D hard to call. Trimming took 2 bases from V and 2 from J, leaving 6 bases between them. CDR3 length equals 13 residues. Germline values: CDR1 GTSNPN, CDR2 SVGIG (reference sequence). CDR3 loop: CAWSPYNTGELFF. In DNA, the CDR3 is TGTGCCTGGAGTCCATATAACACCGGGGAGCTGTTTTTT.

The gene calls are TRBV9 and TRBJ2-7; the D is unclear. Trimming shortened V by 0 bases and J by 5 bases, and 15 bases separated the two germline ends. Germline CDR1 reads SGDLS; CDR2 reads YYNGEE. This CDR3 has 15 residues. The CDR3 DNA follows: TGTGCCAGCAGCGTAGCTGATAGTACCGCCGACGAGCAGTACTTC. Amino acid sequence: CASSVADSTADEQYF.

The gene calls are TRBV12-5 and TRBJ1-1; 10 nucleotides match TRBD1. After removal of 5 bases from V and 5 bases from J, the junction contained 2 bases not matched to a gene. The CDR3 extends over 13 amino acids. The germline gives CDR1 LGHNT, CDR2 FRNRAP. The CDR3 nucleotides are TGTGCTAGTGGTCGGGACAGGGGTACTGAAGCTTTCTTT. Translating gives CASGRDRGTEAFF.

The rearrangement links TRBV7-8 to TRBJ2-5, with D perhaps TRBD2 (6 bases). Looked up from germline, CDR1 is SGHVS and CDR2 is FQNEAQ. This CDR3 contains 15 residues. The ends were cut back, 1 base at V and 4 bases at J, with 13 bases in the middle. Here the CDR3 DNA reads TGTGCCAGCAGCTTAGGGCCGGGAGAGGGAGAGACCCAGTACTTC. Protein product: CASSLGPGEGETQYF. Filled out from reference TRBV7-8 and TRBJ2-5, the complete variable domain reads GAGVSQSPRYKVAKRGQDVALRCDPISGHVSLFWYQQALGQGPEFLTYFQNEAQLDKSGLPSDRFFAERPEGSVSTLKIQRTQQEDSAVYLCASSLGPGEGETQYFGPGTRLLVL.

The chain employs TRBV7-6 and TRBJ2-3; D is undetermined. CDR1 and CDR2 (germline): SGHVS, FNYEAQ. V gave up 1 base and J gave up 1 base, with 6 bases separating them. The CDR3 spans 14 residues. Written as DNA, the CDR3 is TGTGCCAGCAGCTTAGGCCAGGGCACAGATACGCAGTATTTT. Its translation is CASSLGQGTDTQYF.

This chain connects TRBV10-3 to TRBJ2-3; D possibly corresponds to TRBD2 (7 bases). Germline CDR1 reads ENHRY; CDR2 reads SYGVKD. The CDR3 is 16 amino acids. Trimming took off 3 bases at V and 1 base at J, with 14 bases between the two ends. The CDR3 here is CAISDPVGGRTDTQYF. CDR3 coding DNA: TGTGCCATCAGTGACCCGGTCGGGGGGCGCACAGATACGCAGTATTTT.

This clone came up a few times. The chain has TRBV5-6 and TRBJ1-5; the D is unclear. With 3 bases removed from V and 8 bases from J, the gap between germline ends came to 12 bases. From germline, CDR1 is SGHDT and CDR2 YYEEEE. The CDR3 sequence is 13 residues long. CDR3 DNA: TGTGCCAGCAGCTCCCAGTTAGTGAAGCCCCAGCATTTT. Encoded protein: CASSSQLVKPQHF. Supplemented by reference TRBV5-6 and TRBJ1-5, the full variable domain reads DAGVTQSPTHLIKTRGQQVTLRCSPKSGHDTVSWYQQALGQGPQFIFQYYEEEERQRGNFPDRFSGHQFPNYSSELNVNALLLGDSALYLCASSSQLVKPQHFGDGTRLSIL.

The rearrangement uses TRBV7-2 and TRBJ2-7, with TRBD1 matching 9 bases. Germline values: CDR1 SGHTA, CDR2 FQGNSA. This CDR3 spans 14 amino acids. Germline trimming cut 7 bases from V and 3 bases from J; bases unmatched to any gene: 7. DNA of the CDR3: TGTGCCAGCACCGGGGGGACAGGGAACTACGAGCAGTACTTC. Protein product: CASTGGTGNYEQYF.

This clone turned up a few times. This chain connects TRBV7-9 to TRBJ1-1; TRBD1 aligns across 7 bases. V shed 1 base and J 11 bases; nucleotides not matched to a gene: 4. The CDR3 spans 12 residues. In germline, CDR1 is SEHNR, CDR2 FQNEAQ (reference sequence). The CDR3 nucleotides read TGTGCCAGCAGCTTAGATGGGACAGATGCTTTCTTT. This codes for CASSLDGTDAFF.

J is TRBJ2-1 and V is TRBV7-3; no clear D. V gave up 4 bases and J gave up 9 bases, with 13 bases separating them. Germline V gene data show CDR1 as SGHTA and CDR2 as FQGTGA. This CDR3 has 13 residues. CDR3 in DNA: TGTGCCAGCAGCTCCATAGGGATAGCTGAGCAGTTCTTC. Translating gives CASSSIGIAEQFF.